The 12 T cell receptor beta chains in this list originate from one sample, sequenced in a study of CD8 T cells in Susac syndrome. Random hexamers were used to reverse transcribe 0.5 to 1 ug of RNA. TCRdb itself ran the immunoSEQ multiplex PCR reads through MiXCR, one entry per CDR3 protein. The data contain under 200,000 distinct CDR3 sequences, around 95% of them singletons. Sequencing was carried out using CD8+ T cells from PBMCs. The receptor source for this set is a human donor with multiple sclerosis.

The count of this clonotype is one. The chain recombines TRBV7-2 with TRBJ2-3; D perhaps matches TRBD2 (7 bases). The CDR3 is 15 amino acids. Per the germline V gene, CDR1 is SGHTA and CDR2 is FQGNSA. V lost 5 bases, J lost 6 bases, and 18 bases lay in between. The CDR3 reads CASSPLWGGWDTQYF. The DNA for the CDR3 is TGTGCCAGCAGCCCCTTGTGGGGGGGCTGGGATACGCAGTATTTT.

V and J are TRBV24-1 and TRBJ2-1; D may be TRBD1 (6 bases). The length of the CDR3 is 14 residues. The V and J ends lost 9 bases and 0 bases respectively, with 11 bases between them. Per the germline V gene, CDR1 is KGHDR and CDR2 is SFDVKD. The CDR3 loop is CATADSSSYNEQFF. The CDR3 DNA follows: TGTGCCACCGCGGACAGTAGCTCCTACAATGAGCAGTTCTTC.

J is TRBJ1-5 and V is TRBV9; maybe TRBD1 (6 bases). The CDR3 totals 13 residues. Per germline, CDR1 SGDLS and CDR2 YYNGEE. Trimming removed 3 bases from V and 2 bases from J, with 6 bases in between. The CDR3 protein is CASSEGGNQPQHF. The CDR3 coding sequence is TGTGCCAGCAGCGAGGGGGGCAATCAGCCCCAGCATTTT.

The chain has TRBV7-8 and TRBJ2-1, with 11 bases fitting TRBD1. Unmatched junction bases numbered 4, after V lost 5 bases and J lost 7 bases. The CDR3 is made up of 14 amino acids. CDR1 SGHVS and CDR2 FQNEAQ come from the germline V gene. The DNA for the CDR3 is TGTGCCAGCAGCCACTGGGACAGGGGGAATGAGCAGTTCTTC. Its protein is CASSHWDRGNEQFF.

In DNA form, the CDR3 reads TGTGCCAGCAGCGTAGGCGCCACTAGTCAATACGAGCAGTACTTC. Protein product: CASSVGATSQYEQYF. The chain combines TRBV9 with TRBJ2-7, with a possible D match to TRBD2 (5 bases). Germline CDR1 is SGDLS and CDR2 is YYNGEE. The CDR3 sequence is 15 residues long. With 0 bases removed from V and 4 bases from J, the gap between germline ends came to 14 bases.

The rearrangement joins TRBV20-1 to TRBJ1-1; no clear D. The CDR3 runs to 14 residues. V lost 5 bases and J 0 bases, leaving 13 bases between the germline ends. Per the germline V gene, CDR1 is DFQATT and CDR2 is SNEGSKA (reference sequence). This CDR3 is CSAVEALMNTEAFF. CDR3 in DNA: TGCAGTGCTGTAGAGGCGCTTATGAACACTGAAGCTTTCTTT.

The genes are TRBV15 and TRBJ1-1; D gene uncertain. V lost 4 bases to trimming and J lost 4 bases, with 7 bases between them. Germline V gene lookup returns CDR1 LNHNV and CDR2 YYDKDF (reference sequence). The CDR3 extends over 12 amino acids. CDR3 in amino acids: CATSKDLTEAFF. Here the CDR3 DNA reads TGTGCCACCAGCAAGGATCTCACTGAAGCTTTCTTT.

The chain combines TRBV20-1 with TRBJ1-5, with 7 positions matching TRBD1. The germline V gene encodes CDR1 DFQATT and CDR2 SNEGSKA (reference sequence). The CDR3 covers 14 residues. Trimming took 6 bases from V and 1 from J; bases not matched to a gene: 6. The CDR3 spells CSADDRASNQPQHF. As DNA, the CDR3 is TGCAGTGCGGATGACAGGGCCAGCAATCAGCCCCAGCATTTT.

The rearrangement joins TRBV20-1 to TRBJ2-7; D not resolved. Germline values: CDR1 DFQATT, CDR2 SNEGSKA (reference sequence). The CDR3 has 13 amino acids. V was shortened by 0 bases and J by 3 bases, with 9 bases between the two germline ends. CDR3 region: CSARDARDYEQYF. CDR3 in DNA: TGCAGTGCTAGAGATGCGCGAGACTACGAGCAGTACTTC.

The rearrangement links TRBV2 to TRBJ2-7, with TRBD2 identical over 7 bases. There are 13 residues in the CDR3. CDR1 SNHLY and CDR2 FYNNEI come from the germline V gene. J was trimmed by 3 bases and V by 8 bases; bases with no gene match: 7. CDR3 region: CASREDPYYEQYF. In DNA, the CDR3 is TGTGCCAGCCGGGAGGATCCCTACTACGAGCAGTACTTC.

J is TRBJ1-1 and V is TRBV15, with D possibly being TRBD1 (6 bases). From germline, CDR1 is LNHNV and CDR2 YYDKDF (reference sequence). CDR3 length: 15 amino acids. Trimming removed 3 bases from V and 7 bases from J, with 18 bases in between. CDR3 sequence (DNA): TGTGCCACCAGCAGGGTCGGACAGTCAGACGGTGAAGCTTTCTTT. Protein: CATSRVGQSDGEAFF.

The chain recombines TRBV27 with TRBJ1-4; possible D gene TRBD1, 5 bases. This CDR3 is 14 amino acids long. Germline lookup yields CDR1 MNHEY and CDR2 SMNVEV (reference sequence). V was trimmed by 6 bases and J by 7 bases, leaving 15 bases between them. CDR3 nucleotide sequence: TGTGCCAGCAGGGACACAGGATACTTTGAAAAACTGTTTTTT. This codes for CASRDTGYFEKLFF.